A selection of T cell receptor beta chains follows, all from one sample in a study of technical replicates of blood from several donors. TCRdb keeps only in-frame clones here, not all; method: immunoSEQ multiplex PCR. Found here are around 76,000 clones, roughly 90% of them singletons; the top ten hold 0.41%. The specimen sequenced was T cells isolated from PBMCs. The receptors stem from a human donor in good health. Both conserved end residues are part of each CDR3. A D gene is named only where the DNA matches it firmly. Where a row states a size, it is once, few, many or the class of an expanded clone; other rows omit it.

>-|-|TRBJ1-1|TRBV29-1|14
TGCAGCGTTAGAAACAGGGCATCGGGCACTGAAGCTTTCTTT
CSVRNRASGTEAFF
>-|-|TRBJ1-1|TRBV5-8|14
TGTGCCAGCAGCTTGTGGGGCCGGAACACTGAAGCTTTCTTT
CASSLWGRNTEAFF
>-|-|TRBJ1-1|TRBV7-2|13
TGTGCCAGCAGCCTGACAGAAAACACTGAAGCTTTCTTT
CASSLTENTEAFF
>-|-|TRBJ2-7|TRBV4-2|15
TGTGCCAGCAGCCAAGATCCAACACAGGGTTACGAGCAGTACTTC
CASSQDPTQGYEQYF
>TRBD1|-|TRBJ2-1|TRBV5-1|13
TGCGCCAGCAGCTTCACAGGGGGCAATGAGCAGTTCTTC
CASSFTGGNEQFF
>TRBD1|-|TRBJ2-5|TRBV28|15
TGTGCCAGCAGTCCAAGGGACAGGGGAGGGGAGACCCAGTACTTC
CASSPRDRGGETQYF
>-|-|TRBJ1-5|TRBV7-2|17
TGTGCCAGCAGCATAGCCCGCCGACAGTATAGCAATCAGCCCCAGCATTTT
CASSIARRQYSNQPQHF
>TRBD1|-|TRBJ1-5|TRBV7-2|16
TGTGCCAGCAGCCCGGACAGGGGGTTAAGCAATCAGCCCCAGCATTTT
CASSPDRGLSNQPQHF
>-|-|TRBJ1-2|TRBV19|13
TGTGCCAGTAGTGCGGCATGGGAGGGGGGAACAACCTTC
CASSAAWEGGTTF
>TRBD1|-|TRBJ1-1|TRBV28|14
TGTGCCAGCAGTTTGGACAGGGCGACCACTGAAGCTTTCTTT
CASSLDRATTEAFF
>TRBD1|-|TRBJ1-2|TRBV4-3|13
TGCGCCAGCAGCCAGGGACAGGGCTATGGCTACACCTTC
CASSQGQGYGYTF
>TRBD2|-|TRBJ2-1|TRBV4-2|17
TGTGCCAGCAGCATCTGGGGTGGAGCGGGAGGGGGCAATGAGCAGTTCTTC
CASSIWGGAGGGNEQFF
>TRBD1|-|TRBJ1-1|TRBV28|15
TGTGCCAGCAGTTTACCCGGACAGGGTCTCACTGAAGCTTTCTTT
CASSLPGQGLTEAFF
>TRBD2|-|TRBJ2-3|TRBV13|15
TGTGCCAGCAGCTTATCGCGGGAGATCACAGATACGCAGTATTTT
CASSLSREITDTQYF
>TRBD2|-|TRBJ2-5|TRBV5-6|15
TGTGCCAGCAGCCAAGACTCGGGACTAGCAAAGACCCAGTACTTC
CASSQDSGLAKTQYF
>TRBD1|-|TRBJ2-5|TRBV5-1|15
TGCGCCAGCAGCGACCGACAGGGGAACCAAGAGACCCAGTACTTC
CASSDRQGNQETQYF
>TRBD1|-|TRBJ2-5|TRBV6-6|16
TGTGCCAGCAGTTCGAAGACAGGGACGTACCAAGAGACCCAGTACTTC
CASSSKTGTYQETQYF
>-|-|TRBJ1-1|TRBV2|13
TGTGCCAGCAGTGAAGACAGGGAGACTGAAGCTTTCTTT
CASSEDRETEAFF
>TRBD2|-|TRBJ2-1|TRBV30|15
TGTGCCTGGAGGGGACTAGCGGGAGAAGGCAATGAGCAGTTCTTC
CAWRGLAGEGNEQFF
>-|few|TRBJ2-7|TRBV5-5|12
TGTGCCAGCAGCTTGGACAGGTACGAGCAGTACTTC
CASSLDRYEQYF
>-|-|TRBJ1-1|TRBV5-4|14
TGTGCCAGCAGCCTTCCTACAGTTCACACTGAAGCTTTCTTT
CASSLPTVHTEAFF
>TRBD1|-|TRBJ2-1|TRBV29-1|14
TGCAGCGTTCCCGACAGGGATCCCTACAATGAGCAGTTCTTC
CSVPDRDPYNEQFF
>-|-|TRBJ1-5|TRBV28|15
TGTGCCAGCAGTTTAGGCAGGGAAAGCAATCAGCCCCAGCATTTT
CASSLGRESNQPQHF
>-|-|TRBJ2-3|TRBV2|14
TGTGCCAGCAGTGAGGCCAGACTAACAGATACGCAGTATTTT
CASSEARLTDTQYF
>-|-|TRBJ2-2|TRBV2|17
TGTGCCAGCAGTGAAGATCGCCCGCCGGGGAACACCGGGGAGCTGTTTTTT
CASSEDRPPGNTGELFF
>TRBD1|-|TRBJ1-1|TRBV7-9|14
TGTGCCAGCAGCCCCCACACGGACAGGACTGAAGCTTTCTTT
CASSPHTDRTEAFF
>TRBD1|-|TRBJ1-1|TRBV11-1|16
TGTGCCAGCAGCTACAGGGGATATTTGGGAAACACTGAAGCTTTCTTT
CASSYRGYLGNTEAFF
>TRBD2|-|TRBJ2-1|TRBV27|14
TGTGCCAGCACTTTAGCGGGAGCGGGGAATGAGCAGTTCTTC
CASTLAGAGNEQFF
>-|-|TRBJ1-1|TRBV11-3|14
TGTGCCAGCAGCCCGAGCGCGACAGGTTTAGTCGCTTTCTTT
CASSPSATGLVAFF
>TRBD1|-|TRBJ1-1|TRBV27|13
TGTGCCAGCAGTTTATACAGGGGCACTGAAGCTTTCTTT
CASSLYRGTEAFF
>TRBD1|-|TRBJ1-1|TRBV6-1|15
TGTGCCAGCAGTGAACCGGCCAGGGGGGCGTCTGAAGCTTTCTTT
CASSEPARGASEAFF
>TRBD2|-|TRBJ2-3|TRBV13|17
TGTGCCAGCAGCTCCCCTAGCGGGAGGAAGGCCACAGATACGCAGTATTTT
CASSSPSGRKATDTQYF